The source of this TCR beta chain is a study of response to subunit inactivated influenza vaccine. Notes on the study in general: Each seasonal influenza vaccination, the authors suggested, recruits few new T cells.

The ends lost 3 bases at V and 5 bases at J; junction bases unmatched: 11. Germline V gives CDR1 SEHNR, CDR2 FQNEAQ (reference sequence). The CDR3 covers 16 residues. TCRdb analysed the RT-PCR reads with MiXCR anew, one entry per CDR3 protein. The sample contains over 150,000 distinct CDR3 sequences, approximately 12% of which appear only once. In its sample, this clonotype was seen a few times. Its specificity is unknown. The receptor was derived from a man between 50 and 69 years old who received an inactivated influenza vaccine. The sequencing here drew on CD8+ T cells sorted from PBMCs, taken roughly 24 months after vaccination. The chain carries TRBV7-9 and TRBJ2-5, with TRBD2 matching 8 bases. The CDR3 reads CASSFGASGREETQYF. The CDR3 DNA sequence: TGTGCCAGCAGCTTCGGGGCCAGCGGGAGAGAGGAGACCCAGTACTTC.